The entry below gives a single T cell receptor (beta chain) sequence along with its context. The record originates from a study of blood T cell repertoires in COVID-19. Background on the study: Specimens from acute and convalescent COVID-19 originated in the United States, Italy and Spain. PBMCs, B-cell-depleted T cells, or T cells provided the cDNA or gDNA that made up the material.

V shed 5 bases and J 7 bases; nucleotides not matched to a gene: 11. Germline V lookup: CDR1 SGHAT, CDR2 FQNNGV. The CDR3 spans 16 residues. Per the original methods: Estimates of nucleated cell counts were drawn from the amplification of reference gene primers. Only in-frame clones appear in the TCRdb table, and some are missing; sequencing was by immunoSEQ multiplex PCR. V and J calls and clone size are copied from that table; D and trimming were computed from the DNA. The sample consists of fewer than 30,000 clones, more than 65% of them appearing once. The chain combines TRBV11-2 with TRBJ2-3, with 11 nucleotides matching TRBD2. The TCR originated in a woman aged 60-70 years with acute or convalescent COVID-19. Specimen: peripheral blood. The CDR3 is CASSNLAGGSRNTQYF. CDR3 nucleotides: TGTGCCAGCAGCAATCTAGCGGGGGGCTCGAGGAATACGCAGTATTTT.